This record looks at one TCR beta chain sequence and its context. TCRdb re-clonotyped the PCR reads through MiXCR. The data hold fewer than 50,000 clones, with about 16% observed a single time. The record originates from a study of metastatic and nonmetastatic thyroid tumors. Before thyroid surgery, none of the patients had received any treatment. Trimming cost V 4 bases and J 3 bases, with 10 bases left between them. The CDR3 is made up of 13 amino acids. Per the germline V gene, CDR1 is MNHEY and CDR2 is SMNVEV (reference sequence). J is TRBJ2-7 and V is TRBV27, with D unclear. The sequence was collected from a female donor with papillary thyroid cancer or a benign thyroid nodule (not recorded which). Some clones in this sample may be carry-over from other donors' samples. Sequencing input: blood. The CDR3 nucleotides read TGTGCCAGCAGTTCCGGATACTTCTACGAGCAGTACTTC. It specifies CASSSGYFYEQYF.